This TCR beta chain comes out of a study of graft-versus-host responses after intestinal transplantation. About the study: The study gave all recipients anti-thymocyte globulin induction, then tacrolimus and steroids for approximately three years.

Germline CDR1 reads SGHAT; CDR2 reads FQNNGV. Trimming took off 5 bases at V and 4 bases at J, with 21 bases between the two ends. CDR3 length: 17 residues. Study-level points and caveats: Where graft-donor T cell macrochimerism was present, patients had high graft-versus-host to host-versus-graft clonal ratios in allografts. GvH clones were found in recipient marrow; some appeared first in ileum or blood.

Sequenced by immunoSEQ multiplex PCR; TCRdb stores in-frame clones only, minus some. The sample carries some 21,000 clones, around 56% recorded once. The sequence was collected from a human patient who received an intestinal transplant. This rearrangement joins TRBV11-2 to TRBJ2-1; the D gene is possibly TRBD1 (6 bases). This specimen consisted of alloreactive CD4+ T cells from a mixed lymphocyte reaction culture, obtained before intestinal transplant. Subset denoted: CFSE-low proliferating T cells sorted from approximately six-day pre-transplant mixed lymphocyte reaction (GvH or HvG direction). CDR3 loop: CASSTFVGLDSYNEQFF. The CDR3 nucleotides are TGTGCCAGCAGCACCTTTGTGGGGCTGGACAGTTACAATGAGCAGTTCTTC.